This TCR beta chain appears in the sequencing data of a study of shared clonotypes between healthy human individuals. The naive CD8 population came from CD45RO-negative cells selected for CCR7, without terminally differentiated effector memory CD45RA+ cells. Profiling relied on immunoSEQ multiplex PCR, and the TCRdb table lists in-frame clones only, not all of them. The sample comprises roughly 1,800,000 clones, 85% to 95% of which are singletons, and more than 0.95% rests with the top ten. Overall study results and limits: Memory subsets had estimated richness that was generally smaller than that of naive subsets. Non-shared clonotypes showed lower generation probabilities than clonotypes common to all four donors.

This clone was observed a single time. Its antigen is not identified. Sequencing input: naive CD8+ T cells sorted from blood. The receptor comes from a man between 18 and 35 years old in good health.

CDR3: CASSLIKGNTEAFF. CDR3 bases: TGTGCCAGCAGTCTGATAAAGGGGAACACTGAAGCTTTCTTT. The chain joins TRBV27 to TRBJ1-1; D is unclear. V was cut by 5 bases and J by 1 base, with 11 bases left in between. There are 14 residues in the CDR3. Germline CDR1 MNHEY, CDR2 SMNVEV (reference sequence).